These 25 T cell receptor beta chains were all obtained from the same sample, sequenced in a study of shared clonotypes between healthy human individuals. Assay used: immunoSEQ multiplex PCR; TCRdb lists only in-frame clones, some missing. The data contain 740,000 or so clones, 55% to 85% of them singletons. The sequenced sample consisted of memory CD4+ T cells sorted from blood. Subset of the sample: CD45RA-negative fraction. The receptor set was obtained from a woman aged 25 to 39 in good health.

The gene calls are TRBV7-8 and TRBJ2-1; perhaps TRBD2 as D (5 bases). The CDR3 is made up of 17 amino acids. The germline V and J ends were trimmed by 5 bases and 5 bases, with 22 bases remaining between them. The germline CDR1 and CDR2 sequences are SGHVS and FQNEAQ. CDR3 sequence reads: CASSTRRLGVEDNEQFF. In DNA form, the CDR3 reads TGTGCCAGCAGCACAAGGCGGCTGGGAGTTGAGGACAATGAGCAGTTCTTC.

The chain combines TRBV5-6 with TRBJ2-7; 12 bases match TRBD2. The CDR3 runs 14 residues. The ends lost 5 bases at V and 3 bases at J; junction bases unmatched: 3. The germline V gene encodes CDR1 SGHDT and CDR2 YYEEEE. CDR3 protein: CASRTSGRVYEQYF. CDR3 DNA: TGTGCCAGCAGGACTAGCGGGAGAGTCTACGAGCAGTACTTC.

The J gene is TRBJ2-1, the V gene TRBV10-2; 9 nucleotides align to TRBD2. Germline CDR1 WSHSY, CDR2 SAAADI. Trimming took 10 bases from V and 9 from J; bases not matched to a gene: 10. The CDR3 loop spans 13 amino acids. As DNA, the CDR3 is TGCGCCACCGTCAAGCGGGAGGATGGTGAGCAGTTCTTC. Protein product: CATVKREDGEQFF.

The rearrangement uses TRBV21-1 and TRBJ2-2; TRBD2, the table's D call, lacks a check against the DNA. TRBV21-1 is marked as a pseudogene. This CDR3 spans 15 amino acids. The chain's CDR3 is CASSNLAENTGELFF. DNA of the CDR3: TGTGCCAGCAGCAATCTAGCCGAGAACACCGGGGAGCTGTTTTTT.

V usage is TRBV4-1 and J usage is TRBJ1-5; a possible D gene is TRBD1 (6 bases). Trimming took 4 bases from V and 4 from J, leaving 11 bases between them. From germline, CDR1 is MGHRA and CDR2 YSYEKL. CDR3 size: 14 residues. For the CDR3, the DNA is TGCGCCAGCAGCCGGGTGGGGGCGAATCAGCCCCAGCATTTT. Translating it yields CASSRVGANQPQHF.

This chain links TRBV7-9 with TRBJ1-4, with D possibly TRBD1 on 5 matching bases. This CDR3 is built from 17 residues. From germline, CDR1 is SEHNR and CDR2 FQNEAQ (reference sequence). V lost 2 bases, J lost 4 bases, and 17 bases lay in between. The CDR3 DNA reads as TGTGCCAGCAGCTTACCAGGTGGGGCAGGCTTTAATGAAAAACTGTTTTTT. This encodes CASSLPGGAGFNEKLFF.

V usage is TRBV27 and J usage is TRBJ2-7; unclear D gene. The CDR3 is 13 amino acids. The germline CDR1 and CDR2 sequences are MNHEY and SMNVEV (reference sequence). Trimming took off 2 bases at V and 3 bases at J, with 8 bases between the two ends. Here the CDR3 DNA reads TGTGCCAGCAGTTTACAGATGAACTACGAGCAGTACTTC. It encodes CASSLQMNYEQYF.

The V and J genes are TRBV30 and TRBJ2-3; D call uncertain. CDR1 GTSNPN and CDR2 SVGIG come from the germline V gene (reference sequence). V lost 4 bases to trimming and J lost 4 bases, with 12 bases between them. There are 13 residues in the CDR3. CDR3: CAWTPKNADTQYF. The CDR3 DNA reads TGTGCCTGGACCCCCAAAAACGCAGATACGCAGTATTTT.

Notes on this clone: This sample includes further DNA sequences coding for the same CDR3. The chain employs TRBV27 and TRBJ2-1; 8 nucleotides match TRBD1. Germline V gene data show CDR1 as MNHEY and CDR2 as SMNVEV (reference sequence). This CDR3 has 16 residues. V was pared by 4 bases and J by 1 base, with 6 bases of the junction left unmatched. For the CDR3, the DNA is TGTGCCAGCAGTTCACCCGGGACAGGTTCCTACAATGAGCAGTTCTTC. Its translation is CASSSPGTGSYNEQFF.

The DNA of the CDR3 is TGTGCCAGCACCTCGCGTGGAAACACCATATATTTT. Translated, it gives CASTSRGNTIYF. V and J are TRBV11-2 and TRBJ1-3; D gene unclear. In germline, CDR1 is SGHAT, CDR2 FQNNGV. There are 12 residues in the CDR3. V gave up 7 bases and J gave up 3 bases, with 7 bases separating them.

The chain links TRBV10-3 to TRBJ2-1; D may match TRBD1 or TRBD2 (5 bases each). The germline V gene encodes CDR1 ENHRY and CDR2 SYGVKD. The CDR3 has 13 amino acids. Trimming took off 10 bases at V and 2 bases at J, with 12 bases between the two ends. CDR3 protein: CASNRDPYNEQFF. As DNA, the CDR3 is TGTGCCAGTAACCGGGACCCCTACAATGAGCAGTTCTTC.

The chain carries TRBV5-1 and TRBJ2-7; TRBD1 might be the D (5 bases). The CDR3 is 16 residues long. V was pared by 0 bases and J by 2 bases, with 15 bases between. Germline CDR1 SGHRS, CDR2 YFSETQ. CDR3 sequence reads: CASSLEGQGRTYEQYF. CDR3 in DNA: TGCGCCAGCAGCTTGGAGGGGCAGGGAAGAACCTACGAGCAGTACTTC.

This clone was observed at least ten times. Other DNA variants within this sample encode the same CDR3. The chain combines TRBV11-2 with TRBJ2-1; possible D gene TRBD1, 5 bases. The CDR3 is made up of 13 amino acids. Germline V gene data show CDR1 as SGHAT and CDR2 as FQNNGV. V shed 5 bases and J shed 8 bases, with 13 bases lying between them. CDR3 nucleotide sequence: TGTGCCAGCAGCGCCACGTGGGGCTATGAGCAGTTCTTC. Translation: CASSATWGYEQFF. The full variable domain, in which reference TRBV11-2 and TRBJ2-1 provide the parts outside the CDR3, is EAGVAQSPRYKIIEKRQSVAFWCNPISGHATLYWYQQILGQGPKLLIQFQNNGVVDDSQLPKDRFSAERLKGVDSTLKIQPAKLEDSAVYLCASSATWGYEQFFGPGTRLTVL.

Regarding this clone: The junction does not match germline at one end; this may be a read error. The chain combines TRBV10-3 with TRBJ2-3, with 9 bases fitting TRBD1. Germline CDR1 and CDR2: ENHRY and SYGVKD. This CDR3 region has 18 residues. For the CDR3, the DNA is TGTGCCAGCAGTGAAAGGCGAGGGAAGGGACAGGGAACAGATACGCAGTATTTT. Its translation: CASSERRGKGQGTDTQYF.

The gene calls are TRBV9 and TRBJ2-1; a possible D gene is TRBD2 (5 bases). Germline-derived CDR1 and CDR2 are SGDLS and YYNGEE. Trimming removed 4 bases at V and 2 bases at J, with 10 bases between. The CDR3 is made up of 14 amino acids. The CDR3 reads CASSSGLAYNEQFF. CDR3 DNA: TGTGCCAGCAGCTCCGGACTCGCCTACAATGAGCAGTTCTTC. Full variable domain (outside the CDR3, taken from reference TRBV9 and TRBJ2-1): DSGVTQTPKHLITATGQRVTLRCSPRSGDLSVYWYQQSLDQGLQFLIQYYNGEERAKGNILERFSAQQFPDLHSELNLSSLELGDSALYFCASSSGLAYNEQFFGPGTRLTVL.

V and J are TRBV7-8 and TRBJ2-2; perhaps TRBD2 as D (6 bases). The length of the CDR3 is 16 residues. Germline V gene sequence: CDR1 SGHVS, CDR2 FQNEAQ. Deletions cut 5 bases from V and 2 bases from J, with 15 bases between. Here the CDR3 DNA reads TGTGCCAGCAGCCGTTATCCGGGACTTAACACCGGGGAGCTGTTTTTT. Encoded protein: CASSRYPGLNTGELFF.

This clone was observed a single time. V and J are TRBV9 and TRBJ2-3; 9 positions agree with TRBD2. V lost 4 bases and J lost 4; bases outside the gene matches: 16. This CDR3 has 18 amino acids. Germline CDR1 reads SGDLS; CDR2 reads YYNGEE. The CDR3 DNA sequence: TGTGCCAGCAGCAACCGGAGGGTAGCGGGAGATCAGTCAGATACGCAGTATTTT. Its protein is CASSNRRVAGDQSDTQYF.

V is TRBV2 and J is TRBJ2-7; 8 bases match TRBD2. The V gene's germline CDR1 is SNHLY and CDR2 FYNNEI. This CDR3 is built from 23 residues. Unmatched junction bases numbered 32, after V lost 4 bases and J lost 3 bases. The CDR3 nucleotides are TGTGCCAGCAGTGCCCCGGGCGGGAGGCTCAAAGGTCCCGGCTCGATACTCCTCTACGAGCAGTACTTC. It codes for CASSAPGGRLKGPGSILLYEQYF.

This chain uses TRBV21-1 with TRBJ2-1; TRBD1, as called in the table, went unchecked against the DNA. TRBV21-1 is reported as a pseudogene. This CDR3 is 12 amino acids long. The CDR3 DNA is TGTGCCAGCAGCAACGTCGGGACAGGCGAGTTCTTC. The encoded protein is CASSNVGTGEFF.

The gene calls are TRBV29-1 and TRBJ2-7, with TRBD1 identical over 7 bases. This CDR3 is built from 12 residues. V trimming: 4 bases; J trimming: 3 bases; junction bases outside the gene matches: 3. In germline, CDR1 is SQVTM, CDR2 ANQGSEA. The CDR3 sequence: CSVAQGDYEQYF. The CDR3 DNA sequence: TGCAGCGTTGCGCAGGGGGACTACGAGCAGTACTTC.

This chain uses TRBV2 with TRBJ2-7; TRBD1 might be the D (6 bases). Germline V gives CDR1 SNHLY, CDR2 FYNNEI. The V gene lost 4 bases and the J gene lost 5 bases, with 9 bases spanning the gap. The CDR3 extends over 12 amino acids. The chain's CDR3 is CASSVWDNEQYF. Written as DNA, the CDR3 is TGTGCCAGCAGTGTCTGGGACAACGAGCAGTACTTC.

The chain joins TRBV11-1 to TRBJ2-2, with 7 bases matching TRBD2. This CDR3 contains 15 residues. The V gene end was trimmed by 4 bases and the J gene end by 0 bases; junction bases not matched to a gene: 2. Germline-derived CDR1 and CDR2 are SGHAT and FQDESV (reference sequence). The CDR3 loop reads CASSSGTTNTGELFF. In nucleotides, the CDR3 is TGTGCCAGCAGCTCCGGGACTACGAACACCGGGGAGCTGTTTTTT.

For this clone: At the DNA level, this CDR3 is encoded by other sequences in the same sample as well. This rearrangement joins TRBV29-1 to TRBJ1-1; TRBD1 is a possible D gene (6 bases). Germline loops: CDR1 SQVTM, CDR2 ANQGSEA. Trimming cost V 4 bases and J 8 bases, with 11 bases left between them. This CDR3 contains 11 residues. CDR3 residues: CSVVGGAEAFF. CDR3 coding DNA: TGCAGCGTTGTTGGGGGCGCCGAAGCTTTCTTT.

The rearrangement joins TRBV11-3 to TRBJ2-1, with D possibly matching TRBD2 (6 bases). The germline V gene has CDR1 SGHNT and CDR2 YENEEA. The V and J ends lost 1 base and 0 bases respectively, with 7 bases between them. CDR3 size: 15 residues. The chain's CDR3 is CASSLVGGSYNEQFF. The CDR3, as DNA: TGTGCCAGCAGCTTAGTGGGGGGCTCCTACAATGAGCAGTTCTTC.

The V and J genes are TRBV10-1 and TRBJ2-3, with TRBD2 matching 7 bases. The CDR3 is 16 amino acids. Per germline, CDR1 WNHNN and CDR2 SYGVQD (reference sequence). Trimming at V came to 2 bases and at J to 2 bases, leaving 7 bases not matched to a gene. CDR3: CASSERRTRATDTQYF. The CDR3 DNA reads TGCGCCAGCAGTGAGCGCCGGACTAGGGCCACAGATACGCAGTATTTT.